This is a list of T cell receptor beta chains from one sample in a study of T-cell reconstitution after alpha-beta-depleted transplantation in children. TCRdb reanalysed the PCR reads using MiXCR and keeps one entry per CDR3 protein. The sample carries about 230,000 distinct CDR3 sequences, over 9.5% recorded once. Specimen: PBMCs from the stem cell graft donor, collected from the stem cell graft. The source of these receptors is a human donor who donated a stem cell graft to a child with SCID. Both conserved end residues are part of each CDR3. Each record gives: clone size, V gene, D gene, J gene, CDR3 DNA, CDR3 protein. A D gene is named only where the DNA matches it firmly. A row's size may be missing; if present it is once, few, many or a size class.

clone size: few
V gene: TRBV4-1
D gene: NA
J gene: TRBJ1-4
CDR3 DNA: TGCGCCAGCAGCCTTCGCGAGACAGCAACTAATGAAAAACTGTTTTTT
CDR3 protein: CASSLRETATNEKLFF

clone size: many
V gene: TRBV6-1
D gene: TRBD2
J gene: TRBJ2-3
CDR3 DNA: TGTGCCAGCAGTGGGGGGCGGGGGGGTTTTAGCACAGATACGCAGTATTTT
CDR3 protein: CASSGGRGGFSTDTQYF

clone size: many
V gene: TRBV7-9
D gene: NA
J gene: TRBJ1-1
CDR3 DNA: TGTGCCAGCAGCTCAGGGACGGTTATGAACACTGAAGCTTTCTTT
CDR3 protein: CASSSGTVMNTEAFF

clone size: many
V gene: TRBV5-4
D gene: TRBD2
J gene: TRBJ2-1
CDR3 DNA: TGTGCCAGCAGCTTGGGTCTAGCGGCCAACTCCTACAATGAGCAGTTCTTC
CDR3 protein: CASSLGLAANSYNEQFF

clone size: many
V gene: TRBV7-2
D gene: NA
J gene: TRBJ2-4
CDR3 DNA: TGTGCCAGCAGCGCCGTATCCGGCAGAGCAGTGGGAAACATTCAGTACTTC
CDR3 protein: CASSAVSGRAVGNIQYF

clone size: many
V gene: TRBV5-1
D gene: NA
J gene: TRBJ1-2
CDR3 DNA: TGCGCCAGCAGCTTGGTGGGGTCCGCGGGCTATGGCTACACCTTC
CDR3 protein: CASSLVGSAGYGYTF

clone size: many
V gene: TRBV7-2
D gene: NA
J gene: TRBJ2-2
CDR3 DNA: TGTGCCAGCAGCTTCCGGGCCAACACCGGGGAGCTGTTTTTT
CDR3 protein: CASSFRANTGELFF

clone size: NA
V gene: TRBV15
D gene: TRBD2
J gene: TRBJ2-3
CDR3 DNA: TGTGCCACCAGCCCTAGCGGAGCGCGCACAGATACGCAGTATTTT
CDR3 protein: CATSPSGARTDTQYF

clone size: many
V gene: TRBV7-2
D gene: NA
J gene: TRBJ2-3
CDR3 DNA: TGTGCCAGCAGCTTAGTGTCGGGGGCCCGCACAGATACGCAGTATTTT
CDR3 protein: CASSLVSGARTDTQYF

clone size: many
V gene: TRBV20-1
D gene: TRBD1
J gene: TRBJ1-5
CDR3 DNA: TGCAGTGCTAGATCGACAGGGTCAGGGCAGCCCCAGCATTTT
CDR3 protein: CSARSTGSGQPQHF

clone size: many
V gene: TRBV13
D gene: NA
J gene: TRBJ2-2
CDR3 DNA: TGTGCCAGCAGCTTACCCAACACCGGGGAGCTGTTTTTT
CDR3 protein: CASSLPNTGELFF

clone size: many
V gene: TRBV5-5
D gene: NA
J gene: TRBJ2-3
CDR3 DNA: TGTGCCAGCAGCTTCAGGTCCCCTACTAGCACAGATACGCAGTATTTT
CDR3 protein: CASSFRSPTSTDTQYF

clone size: many
V gene: TRBV28
D gene: NA
J gene: TRBJ1-2
CDR3 DNA: TGTGCCAGCAGTTACAGCGGCAGGAATGGTGGCTACACCTTC
CDR3 protein: CASSYSGRNGGYTF

clone size: few
V gene: TRBV7-6
D gene: NA
J gene: TRBJ1-2
CDR3 DNA: TGTGCCAGCAGCTTAGGGGCCGGCACAGGCTATACTAACTATGGCTACACCTTC
CDR3 protein: CASSLGAGTGYTNYGYTF

clone size: many
V gene: TRBV2
D gene: TRBD1
J gene: TRBJ2-5
CDR3 DNA: TGTGCCAGCAGGGGTTATACCGGGACAGTTAGGGAGACCCAGTACTTC
CDR3 protein: CASRGYTGTVRETQYF

clone size: NA
V gene: TRBV5-4
D gene: TRBD2
J gene: TRBJ2-5
CDR3 DNA: TGTGCCAGCAGCTTGGTACTAGCGGGTCATGAGACCCAGTACTTC
CDR3 protein: CASSLVLAGHETQYF

clone size: many
V gene: TRBV5-1
D gene: NA
J gene: TRBJ2-6
CDR3 DNA: TGCGCCAGCAGCTTTGGGGGGACGACTGGGGCCAACGTCCTGACTTTC
CDR3 protein: CASSFGGTTGANVLTF

clone size: many
V gene: TRBV12-3/TRBV12-4
D gene: NA
J gene: TRBJ1-6
CDR3 DNA: TGTGCCAGCAACTCCCCGGGGGTCGCCTCACCCCTCCACTTT
CDR3 protein: CASNSPGVASPLHF

clone size: many
V gene: TRBV7-9
D gene: TRBD2
J gene: TRBJ2-5
CDR3 DNA: TGTGCCAGCAGCCTACTAGCGAGTCAAGAGACCCAGTACTTC
CDR3 protein: CASSLLASQETQYF

clone size: many
V gene: TRBV5-1
D gene: NA
J gene: TRBJ2-7
CDR3 DNA: TGCGCCAGCAGCTTGGAAAACAGACGCGAGCAGTACTTC
CDR3 protein: CASSLENRREQYF

clone size: NA
V gene: TRBV20-1
D gene: TRBD1
J gene: TRBJ1-5
CDR3 DNA: TGCAGTGCTAGAGATCTGTCTAGGGACAGGGGTTTTCAGCCCCAGCATTTT
CDR3 protein: CSARDLSRDRGFQPQHF

clone size: NA
V gene: TRBV18
D gene: NA
J gene: TRBJ2-7
CDR3 DNA: TGTGCCAGCTCACCACAATGGGGCCTTTCCTCCTACGAGCAGTACTTC
CDR3 protein: CASSPQWGLSSYEQYF

clone size: many
V gene: TRBV20-1
D gene: TRBD1
J gene: TRBJ1-1
CDR3 DNA: TGCAGTGCTAGACCGCCGGGACAGGCCCCTGGGGTGGGAGCTTTCTTT
CDR3 protein: CSARPPGQAPGVGAFF

clone size: many
V gene: TRBV4-2
D gene: NA
J gene: TRBJ1-2
CDR3 DNA: TGTGCCAGCAGCCAATCAAACTATGGCTACACCTTC
CDR3 protein: CASSQSNYGYTF

clone size: many
V gene: TRBV20-1
D gene: NA
J gene: TRBJ2-7
CDR3 DNA: TGCAGTGCTAGGACCCCCGGGTTGGACTACGAGCAGTACTTC
CDR3 protein: CSARTPGLDYEQYF

clone size: many
V gene: TRBV5-1
D gene: NA
J gene: TRBJ1-1
CDR3 DNA: TGCGCCAGCAGCTTGTTAGGAGCAGGCGAAGCTTTCTTT
CDR3 protein: CASSLLGAGEAFF

clone size: many
V gene: TRBV5-1
D gene: NA
J gene: TRBJ2-3
CDR3 DNA: TGCGCCAGCAGCCATGCGCAAACAGATACGCAGTATTTT
CDR3 protein: CASSHAQTDTQYF

clone size: many
V gene: TRBV7-9
D gene: TRBD1
J gene: TRBJ2-7
CDR3 DNA: TGTGCCAGCAGCTTACCCGCTCAGGGACAGGGAGGCTACGAGCAGTACTTC
CDR3 protein: CASSLPAQGQGGYEQYF

clone size: many
V gene: TRBV6-1
D gene: NA
J gene: TRBJ1-5
CDR3 DNA: TGTGCCAGCAGGATAACAGGGACGGGTCAGCCCCAGCATTTT
CDR3 protein: CASRITGTGQPQHF

clone size: many
V gene: TRBV12-3/TRBV12-4
D gene: NA
J gene: TRBJ1-1
CDR3 DNA: TGTGCCAGCGCCCGAATCCCAGGGGCGAACACTGAAGCTTTCTTT
CDR3 protein: CASARIPGANTEAFF

clone size: many
V gene: TRBV7-2
D gene: TRBD1
J gene: TRBJ2-4
CDR3 DNA: TGTGCCAGCAGCTTCGGGGACAGGGTAAACATTCAGTACTTC
CDR3 protein: CASSFGDRVNIQYF

clone size: many
V gene: TRBV3-1
D gene: NA
J gene: TRBJ2-4
CDR3 DNA: TGTGCTTCGGAGAGGAGTGGGGCCAAAAACATTCAGTACTTC
CDR3 protein: CASERSGAKNIQYF

clone size: many
V gene: TRBV12-3/TRBV12-4
D gene: NA
J gene: TRBJ1-1
CDR3 DNA: TGTGCCAGCAGTTTCAATTGGGGGGTAAACACTGAAGCTTTCTTT
CDR3 protein: CASSFNWGVNTEAFF

clone size: few
V gene: TRBV24-1
D gene: TRBD2
J gene: TRBJ2-5
CDR3 DNA: TGTGCCACCAGTAAAGTCGGGGGGAAAGAGACCCAGTACTTC
CDR3 protein: CATSKVGGKETQYF

clone size: many
V gene: TRBV7-6
D gene: TRBD2
J gene: TRBJ2-7
CDR3 DNA: TGTGCCAGTTCCGCCTTTGGGACTAGCGGATACTACGAGCAGTACTTC
CDR3 protein: CASSAFGTSGYYEQYF

clone size: many
V gene: TRBV20-1
D gene: NA
J gene: TRBJ1-1
CDR3 DNA: TGCAGTGCTAGAGATAGGAGGGGGGGCATTGAAGCTTTCTTT
CDR3 protein: CSARDRRGGIEAFF

clone size: many
V gene: TRBV5-6
D gene: NA
J gene: TRBJ2-1
CDR3 DNA: TGTGCCAGCAGCTGGACTACCTCGGGGAACAATGAGCAGTTCTTC
CDR3 protein: CASSWTTSGNNEQFF

clone size: many
V gene: TRBV11-2
D gene: NA
J gene: TRBJ2-7
CDR3 DNA: TGTGCCAGCGGGGGGACAGAATCCTACGAGCAGTACTTC
CDR3 protein: CASGGTESYEQYF

clone size: many
V gene: TRBV15
D gene: TRBD2
J gene: TRBJ2-1
CDR3 DNA: TGTGCCACCAGCAGATCACTAGCGGGGGATGAGCAGTTCTTC
CDR3 protein: CATSRSLAGDEQFF

clone size: many
V gene: TRBV10-3
D gene: TRBD2
J gene: TRBJ2-1
CDR3 DNA: TGTGCCAGTAACGGGGGGGAATACAATGAGCAGTTCTTC
CDR3 protein: CASNGGEYNEQFF

clone size: many
V gene: TRBV5-1
D gene: NA
J gene: TRBJ1-1
CDR3 DNA: TGCGCCAGCAGCTTGACCGGGGCCGGGGGCCCGGCTTTCTTT
CDR3 protein: CASSLTGAGGPAFF

clone size: many
V gene: TRBV4-2
D gene: TRBD1
J gene: TRBJ1-5
CDR3 DNA: TGTGCCAGCAGCCAAGACGGGACAGGGAATCAGCCCCAGCATTTT
CDR3 protein: CASSQDGTGNQPQHF

clone size: many
V gene: TRBV4-1
D gene: NA
J gene: TRBJ1-6
CDR3 DNA: TGCGCCAGCAGCCAAGCGGCCGCCGTCTATAATTCACCCCTCCACTTT
CDR3 protein: CASSQAAAVYNSPLHF